This TCR beta chain derives from a study of blood T cells in healthy people across ages. Then a second PCR, running roughly 7 to 11 cycles, was carried out with a sample-barcoded 5' primer and a J-beta primer mix. TCRdb reprocessed the 5' RACE reads with MiXCR, giving one entry per CDR3 protein. The sample has around 800,000 distinct CDR3 sequences, roughly 24% seen once. This clonotype was observed at least ten times. These sequences were also reported in another study, on T cells of mothers and their children.

The clonotype was recovered from a boy aged 5-17 years in good health. Sequencing used blood.

Here the CDR3 reads CASSSRQGTHQETQYF. The CDR3 DNA reads TGTGCCAGCAGCTCTCGACAGGGCACTCACCAAGAGACCCAGTACTTC. V and J are TRBV9 and TRBJ2-5, with 7 bases fitting TRBD1. This CDR3 is built from 16 residues. J was trimmed by 0 bases and V by 4 bases; bases with no gene match: 9. From germline, CDR1 is SGDLS and CDR2 YYNGEE.